The T cell receptor (beta chain) described here comes from a study of T cell repertoires in cytomegalovirus infection. In the study overall: Indications came from public TCR beta signatures; they pointed to CMV infection and to a matching HLA type.

Each CDR3 protein is one row after TCRdb ran MiXCR on the reads. Here the sample spans about 330,000 distinct CDR3 sequences, approximately 9.5% being singletons. Per germline, CDR1 MNHGY and CDR2 SAAAGT. With V trimmed by 0 bases and J by 0 bases, 6 bases remained unmatched. The CDR3 has 17 amino acids. Findings and caveats of the study: Accumulated public TCR beta family frequency recognized individuals carrying CMV together with the relevant HLA. Dominating the ex vivo response were HLA-C-restricted CMV-specific TCR beta clonotypes.

Of note for this clonotype: Its matching antigen is unknown.

The specimen was PBMCs. This clonotype was sampled from a human donor in good health (CMV status not recorded). Some clones in this sample may be carry-over from other donors' samples. The chain carries TRBV6-8 and TRBJ2-7; 9 bases map to TRBD1. The CDR3 sequence is CASSYSSLGQGSYEQYF. CDR3 sequence (DNA): TGTGCCAGCAGTTACTCGAGTCTGGGACAGGGCTCCTACGAGCAGTACTTC.